Each of the 6 T cell receptor beta chains below was sequenced from the same sample in a study of blood T cells in healthy people across ages. Alongside a J-beta primer mix, a sample-barcoded 5' primer served in a second PCR lasting roughly 6 to 11 cycles. TCRdb re-derived calls from the 5' RACE reads in MiXCR, one entry per CDR3 protein. The table includes approximately 790,000 distinct CDR3 sequences, 55% to 65% detected once. Specimen: blood. These receptors were collected from a man aged 25 to 40 in good health.

The CDR3: CASSEHGRGGYGYTF. Written as DNA, the CDR3 is TGTGCCAGCAGTGAACACGGCAGGGGGGGCTATGGCTACACCTTC. This sequence joins TRBV25-1 and TRBJ1-2; 7 bases agree with TRBD1. The CDR3 is made up of 15 amino acids. J was trimmed by 4 bases and V by 2 bases; bases with no gene match: 7. CDR1 MGHDK and CDR2 SYGVNS come from the germline V gene.

CDR3 loop: CASSQESQGGKNIQYF. The CDR3 DNA reads TGTGCCAGCAGCCAAGAATCCCAAGGAGGCAAAAACATTCAGTACTTC. The chain recombines TRBV4-2 with TRBJ2-4, with D tentatively TRBD2 (5 bases). V was cut by 0 bases and J by 3 bases, with 12 bases left in between. Per the germline V gene, CDR1 is LGHNA and CDR2 is YNFKEQ. The length of the CDR3 is 16 residues.

This clonotype was observed once. This rearrangement joins TRBV20-1 to TRBJ1-6; maybe TRBD1 (5 bases). V was trimmed by 6 bases and J by 8 bases, leaving 20 bases between them. CDR1 is DFQATT and CDR2 is SNEGSKA in the germline V gene (reference sequence). This CDR3 is built from 15 residues. This chain's CDR3 is CSATDHRDGYSPLHF. The CDR3 DNA follows: TGCAGTGCAACCGACCATAGGGACGGATATTCACCCCTCCACTTT.

This clonotype appeared a few times. The CDR3 is CSGDSGLGGSIYEQYF. In DNA, the CDR3 is TGCAGCGGGGACTCCGGGCTCGGAGGGTCGATCTACGAGCAGTACTTC. The chain couples TRBV29-1 to TRBJ2-7, with D possibly TRBD2 on 6 matching bases. Germline CDR1 SQVTM, CDR2 ANQGSEA. Trimming stripped 7 bases from V and 3 bases from J, with 25 bases between. The CDR3 totals 16 residues.

A few counts support this clonotype. V usage is TRBV6-1 and J usage is TRBJ2-7; D is perhaps TRBD1 or TRBD2 (6 bases each). In germline, CDR1 is MNHNS, CDR2 SASEGT. V was shortened by 6 bases and J by 2 bases, with 14 bases between the two germline ends. The CDR3 has 14 amino acids. The CDR3 reads CASSSEGGPYEQYF. CDR3 coding DNA: TGTGCCAGCAGCTCCGAGGGGGGCCCCTACGAGCAGTACTTC.

The chain links TRBV11-2 to TRBJ2-2, with D tentatively TRBD1 (6 bases). The CDR3 covers 13 residues. Trimming left V 10 bases short and J 3 bases short, with 12 bases between. CDR1 SGHAT and CDR2 FQNNGV come from the germline V gene. Here the CDR3 reads CATGQGYTGELFF. The CDR3 region has the DNA TGTGCCACCGGTCAGGGGTACACCGGGGAGCTGTTTTTT.